These 14 T cell receptor beta chains were all obtained from the same sample, sequenced in a study of post-analysis software for immune sequencing data. Study-level results: Patients showed TRBV5-6, TRBV5-1 and TRBV20-1 among roughly five TRBV segments more frequent than in controls.

TCR beta cDNA libraries had unique molecular identifiers. TCRdb fed the PCR reads into MiXCR, producing one record per CDR3 protein. The sample holds fewer than 700,000 distinct CDR3 sequences, 44% seen once. No antigen has been assigned to these receptors. Sequencing was done on a sample of blood. These receptors were collected from a girl between 5 and 17 years old with multiple sclerosis.

This chain joins TRBV7-2 and TRBJ2-4, with D maybe TRBD2 (6 bases). Trimming took 4 bases from V and 0 from J, leaving 19 bases between them. CDR3 length: 18 residues. The V gene's germline CDR1 is SGHTA and CDR2 FQGNSA. CDR3 sequence: CASSYFKGTFLAKNIQYF. For the CDR3, the DNA is TGTGCCAGCAGCTACTTCAAAGGGACTTTTCTAGCCAAAAACATTCAGTACTTC.

V and J are TRBV27 and TRBJ2-2, with 9 bases aligning to TRBD1. Trimming at V came to 5 bases and at J to 9 bases, leaving 13 bases not matched to a gene. This CDR3 spans 16 amino acids. Germline values: CDR1 MNHEY, CDR2 SMNVEV (reference sequence). CDR3 loop: CASSASGTGWFRELFF. The CDR3 bases are TGTGCCAGCAGTGCCTCCGGGACAGGGTGGTTCCGGGAGCTGTTTTTT.

This clonotype was seen a handful of times. The chain is built from TRBV4-2 and TRBJ2-1; TRBD2 agrees at 9 bases. With V trimmed by 0 bases and J by 4 bases, 1 base remained unmatched. CDR1 is LGHNA and CDR2 is YNFKEQ in the germline V gene. The CDR3 contains 15 residues. This chain's CDR3 is CASSQELAGYNEQFF. The CDR3 DNA follows: TGTGCCAGCAGCCAAGAACTAGCGGGTTACAATGAGCAGTTCTTC.

The chain has TRBV29-1 and TRBJ2-1; 8 bases align to TRBD2. Germline trimming cut 7 bases from V and 3 bases from J; bases unmatched to any gene: 5. The CDR3 extends over 13 amino acids. Germline V lookup: CDR1 SQVTM, CDR2 ANQGSEA. CDR3 sequence (DNA): TGCAGCGGTGATAGCGGGGACTACAATGAGCAGTTCTTC. It codes for CSGDSGDYNEQFF.

The chain recombines TRBV12-3 or TRBV12-4 with TRBJ1-5, with TRBD1 matching 9 bases. V was pared by 6 bases and J by 4 bases, with 7 bases of the junction left unmatched. The CDR3 has 15 residues. Here the CDR3 reads CASRPTGGVNQPQHF. Written as DNA, the CDR3 is TGTGCCAGCAGACCTACAGGGGGCGTGAATCAGCCCCAGCATTTT.

This chain joins TRBV6-5 and TRBJ2-2; D could derive from TRBD1 or TRBD2 (6 bases each). CDR1 and CDR2 from the germline V gene are MNHEY and SVGAGI. Between the trimmed V and J ends, which lost 2 bases and 4 bases, there was a span of 11 bases. The CDR3 is 15 amino acids. In DNA, the CDR3 is TGTGCCAGCAGTTACGGCAGGGGAGGCACCGGGGAGCTGTTTTTT. As protein: CASSYGRGGTGELFF.

The chain has TRBV5-1 and TRBJ2-1, with 10 bases lining up with TRBD2. The V gene end was trimmed by 3 bases and the J gene end by 3 bases; junction bases not matched to a gene: 6. Germline V lookup: CDR1 SGHRS, CDR2 YFSETQ. This CDR3 has 16 residues. The CDR3 sequence: CASSYLAGEVYNEQFF. CDR3 bases: TGCGCCAGCAGCTATCTAGCGGGAGAGGTCTACAATGAGCAGTTCTTC.

The genes are TRBV20-1 and TRBJ1-2, with 9 bases that match TRBD1. CDR1 DFQATT and CDR2 SNEGSKA come from the germline V gene (reference sequence). The CDR3 has 12 residues. V trimming: 6 bases; J trimming: 7 bases; junction bases outside the gene matches: 6. The CDR3 DNA reads as TGCAGTGCCTGGACAGGGGCAAGTGGCTACACCTTC. This gives the protein CSAWTGASGYTF.

For this clonotype: A much larger clone differs from this one at a single base, so this may be a read error. V gene TRBV3-1 combines with J gene TRBJ2-5; 11 bases agree with TRBD2. With the DNA end fitting TRBJ2-7 better, the J assignment may be wrong. The CDR3 has 14 amino acids. Germline loops: CDR1 LGHDT, CDR2 YNNKEL (reference sequence). Here the CDR3 DNA reads TGTGCCAGCAGGTCGATTAGCGGGGGGGACGAGCAGTACTTC. Protein sequence: CASRSISGGDEQYF.

This clonotype has only a few counts. This chain uses TRBV6-5 with TRBJ2-7, with TRBD1 as a possible D gene (5 bases). Germline V gene lookup returns CDR1 MNHEY and CDR2 SVGAGI. V was shortened by 8 bases and J by 3 bases, with 23 bases between the two germline ends. CDR3 length: 16 residues. CDR3 DNA: TGTGCCAGCGCCCCGCAGCGTGCTCAGGGCGTCTACGAGCAGTACTTC. Protein sequence: CASAPQRAQGVYEQYF.

The chain joins TRBV12-3 or TRBV12-4 to TRBJ1-1; no firm D call. Deletions cut 4 bases from V and 1 base from J, with 7 bases between. There are 13 residues in the CDR3. In nucleotides, the CDR3 is TGTGCCAGCAGTTCCTTCCGGAACACTGAAGCTTTCTTT. Translating it yields CASSSFRNTEAFF.

The chain couples TRBV6-5 to TRBJ2-1; D could derive from TRBD1 or TRBD2 (5 bases each). CDR1 and CDR2 (germline): MNHEY, SVGAGI. V was trimmed by 5 bases and J by 3 bases, leaving 11 bases between them. The CDR3 is 14 residues long. The CDR3 region is CASSGDGLYNEQFF. CDR3 in DNA: TGTGCCAGCAGTGGGGACGGCCTCTACAATGAGCAGTTCTTC.

The rearrangement uses TRBV12-3 or TRBV12-4 and TRBJ1-2; possibly TRBD1 for D (6 bases). This CDR3 region has 14 residues. Trimming shortened V by 6 bases and J by 4 bases, and 15 bases separated the two germline ends. CDR3 residues: CASSSRTARYGYTF. The CDR3 nucleotides read TGTGCCAGCAGCTCCCGGACAGCCCGCTATGGCTACACCTTC.

The V and J genes are TRBV4-1 and TRBJ2-1, with D possibly TRBD2 on 6 matching bases. The germline CDR1 and CDR2 sequences are MGHRA and YSYEKL. This CDR3 contains 18 residues. V shed 4 bases and J shed 1 base, with 20 bases lying between them. The CDR3 DNA is TGCGCCAGCAGCCCTTCCGCGGGACGGGTTTTATCCTACAATGAGCAGTTCTTC. Translated: CASSPSAGRVLSYNEQFF.